Each of the 11 T cell receptor beta chains below was sequenced from the same sample in a study of cytomegalovirus exposure and HLA in healthy donors. Primers included in the PCR were 60 Vbeta and 13 Jbeta primers. The repertoire was sequenced with immunoSEQ multiplex PCR; TCRdb's copy has only in-frame clones and lacks some. The sample lists 75,000 to 95,000 clones, more than 60% occurring once. Sequencing used PBMCs. The receptors were gathered from a young man in good health and CMV-seronegative.

This chain connects TRBV18 to TRBJ2-3; 7 positions match TRBD2. Germline trimming cut 3 bases from V and 6 bases from J; bases unmatched to any gene: 9. The CDR3 runs 15 residues. Germline values: CDR1 KGHSH, CDR2 LQKENI. This CDR3 reads CASSPTQTGRDTQYF. The CDR3 DNA reads TGTGCCAGCTCACCGACACAGACCGGGAGGGATACGCAGTATTTT.

V and J are TRBV18 and TRBJ1-5, with TRBD1 matching over 7 bases. The length of the CDR3 is 18 residues. Trimming removed 3 bases from V and 1 base from J; junction bases left unmatched: 12. Germline CDR1 KGHSH, CDR2 LQKENI. The CDR3 region has the DNA TGTGCCAGCTCACCGGTTGGGCCGACAGGGACGAGCAATCAGCCCCAGCATTTT. This encodes CASSPVGPTGTSNQPQHF.

This clone has just a few counts. The CDR3 loop is CASSARQGLGYTF. The CDR3 DNA reads as TGTGCCAGCAGCGCAAGACAGGGCTTAGGCTACACCTTC. V and J are TRBV9 and TRBJ1-2; 7 nucleotides match TRBD1. The germline V gene has CDR1 SGDLS and CDR2 YYNGEE. The CDR3 has 13 residues. Trimming removed 3 bases from V and 8 bases from J; junction bases left unmatched: 7.

This chain uses TRBV7-9 with TRBJ1-3; tentatively, D is TRBD1 (5 bases). Trimming removed 8 bases at V and 0 bases at J, with 11 bases between. Germline loops: CDR1 SEHNR, CDR2 FQNEAQ (reference sequence). The CDR3 has 14 amino acids. The CDR3 nucleotides read TGTGCCAGCTCCATCGGGGGCTCTGGAAACACCATATATTTT. Protein product: CASSIGGSGNTIYF.

This clone was counted between two and nine times. This chain connects TRBV5-1 to TRBJ1-3, with 7 bases that match TRBD1. V lost 4 bases, J lost 2 bases, and 6 bases stayed unmatched. Germline V gene sequence: CDR1 SGHRS, CDR2 YFSETQ. CDR3 length: 15 amino acids. The CDR3, as DNA: TGCGCCAGCAGCCCCGGACAGGTTACTGGAAACACCATATATTTT. Its protein is CASSPGQVTGNTIYF.

V usage is TRBV11-2 and J usage is TRBJ1-6; D unclear. The germline V and J ends were trimmed by 0 bases and 8 bases, with 11 bases remaining between them. The germline V gene has CDR1 SGHAT and CDR2 FQNNGV. CDR3 size: 15 residues. CDR3 residues: CASSLDRGWDSPLHF. In DNA form, the CDR3 reads TGTGCCAGCAGCTTAGATCGAGGGTGGGATTCACCCCTCCACTTT.

This clone occurred a few times. The chain employs TRBV18 and TRBJ2-7; the D gene is possibly TRBD1 (6 bases). Germline loops: CDR1 KGHSH, CDR2 LQKENI. The CDR3 contains 12 residues. The V gene lost 6 bases and the J gene lost 7 bases, with 13 bases spanning the gap. DNA for the CDR3: TGTGCCAGCTCCCGGGGACAAGGGGAGCAGTACTTC. It yields the protein CASSRGQGEQYF.

The sample holds one count of this clone. The chain couples TRBV9 to TRBJ2-7, with D tentatively TRBD2 (6 bases). The CDR3 is 15 amino acids. Per the germline V gene, CDR1 is SGDLS and CDR2 is YYNGEE. Trimming stripped 0 bases from V and 1 base from J, with 11 bases between. This chain's CDR3 is CASSVGPSESYEQYF. The CDR3 nucleotides are TGTGCCAGCAGCGTAGGCCCTAGCGAGTCCTACGAGCAGTACTTC.

This clone has just a few counts. The chain has TRBV7-3 and TRBJ1-2, with TRBD1 matching 7 bases. Per germline, CDR1 SGHTA and CDR2 FQGTGA. CDR3 length: 15 residues. With V trimmed by 5 bases and J by 8 bases, 14 bases remained unmatched. This chain's CDR3 is CASSARQGGLGGYTF. The CDR3 DNA is TGTGCCAGCAGCGCTCGACAGGGAGGTTTGGGAGGCTACACCTTC.

V and J are TRBV27 and TRBJ2-6; D not certain. CDR1 MNHEY and CDR2 SMNVEV come from the germline V gene (reference sequence). Trimming pared 6 bases from V and 0 bases from J, leaving 3 bases between. The CDR3 is made up of 13 amino acids. The CDR3 is CASSSSGANVLTF. The CDR3, as DNA: TGTGCCAGCAGCAGCTCTGGGGCCAACGTCCTGACTTTC.

This chain uses TRBV5-1 with TRBJ2-2; TRBD1 agrees at 10 bases. After removal of 7 bases from V and 6 bases from J, the junction contained 6 bases not matched to a gene. Germline-derived CDR1 and CDR2 are SGHRS and YFSETQ. The CDR3 has 14 amino acids. CDR3 in DNA: TGCGCCAGCGGACAGGGGGTTGCGGCCGGGGAGCTGTTTTTT. This codes for CASGQGVAAGELFF.